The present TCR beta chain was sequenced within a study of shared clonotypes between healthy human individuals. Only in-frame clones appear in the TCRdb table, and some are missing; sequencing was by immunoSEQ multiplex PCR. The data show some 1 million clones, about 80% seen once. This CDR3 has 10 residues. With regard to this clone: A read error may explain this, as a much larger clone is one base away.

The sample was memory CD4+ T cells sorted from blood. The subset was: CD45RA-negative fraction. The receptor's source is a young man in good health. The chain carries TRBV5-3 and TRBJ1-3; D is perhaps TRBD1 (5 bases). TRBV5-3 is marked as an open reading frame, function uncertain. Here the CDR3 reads CVQVGETIYF. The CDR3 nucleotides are TGTGTTCAAGTGGGGGAAACCATATATTTT.